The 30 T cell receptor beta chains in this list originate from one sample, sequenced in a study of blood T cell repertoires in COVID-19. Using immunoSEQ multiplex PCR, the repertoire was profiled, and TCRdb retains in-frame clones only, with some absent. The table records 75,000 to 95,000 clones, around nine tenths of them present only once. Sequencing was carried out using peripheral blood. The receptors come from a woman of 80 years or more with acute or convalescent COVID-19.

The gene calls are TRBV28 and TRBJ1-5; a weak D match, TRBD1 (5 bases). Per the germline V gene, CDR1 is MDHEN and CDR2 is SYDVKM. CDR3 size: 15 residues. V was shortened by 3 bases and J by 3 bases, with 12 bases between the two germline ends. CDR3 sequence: CASSFGGGVNQPQHF. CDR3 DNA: TGTGCCAGCAGTTTTGGCGGGGGTGTCAATCAGCCCCAGCATTTT.

CDR3 DNA sequence: TGTGCCACCAGCAGAGATTTAGCGGTGGGTTACGAGCAGTACTTC. It translates to CATSRDLAVGYEQYF. The chain uses TRBV15 and TRBJ2-7, with D maybe TRBD2 (6 bases). The CDR3 consists of 15 residues. Germline V lookup: CDR1 LNHNV, CDR2 YYDKDF (reference sequence). Trimming took off 0 bases at V and 4 bases at J, with 13 bases between the two ends.

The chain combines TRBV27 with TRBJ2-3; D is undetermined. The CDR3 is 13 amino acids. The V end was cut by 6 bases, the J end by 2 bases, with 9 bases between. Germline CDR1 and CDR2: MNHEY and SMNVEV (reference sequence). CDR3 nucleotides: TGTGCCAGCAGACAGCTCAACACAGATACGCAGTATTTT. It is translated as CASRQLNTDTQYF.

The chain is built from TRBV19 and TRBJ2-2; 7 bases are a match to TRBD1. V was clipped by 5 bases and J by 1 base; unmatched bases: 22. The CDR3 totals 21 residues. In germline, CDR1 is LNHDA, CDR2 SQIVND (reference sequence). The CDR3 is CASSSEGRDRAISRNTGELFF. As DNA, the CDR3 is TGTGCCAGTAGTTCAGAGGGGAGAGACAGGGCTATATCAAGGAACACCGGGGAGCTGTTTTTT.

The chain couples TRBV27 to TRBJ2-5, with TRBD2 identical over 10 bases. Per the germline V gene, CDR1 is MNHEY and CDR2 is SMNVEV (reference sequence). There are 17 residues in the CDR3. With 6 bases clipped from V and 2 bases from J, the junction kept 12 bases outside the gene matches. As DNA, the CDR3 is TGTGCCAGCAGCCGACTGGCTAGCGGGGGCCCACAAGAGACCCAGTACTTC. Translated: CASSRLASGGPQETQYF.

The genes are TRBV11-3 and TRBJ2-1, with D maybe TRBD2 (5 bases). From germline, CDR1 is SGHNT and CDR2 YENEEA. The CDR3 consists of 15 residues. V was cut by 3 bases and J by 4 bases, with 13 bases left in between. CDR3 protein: CASSFSAGLYNEQFF. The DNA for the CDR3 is TGTGCCAGCAGCTTCAGCGCGGGCCTATACAATGAGCAGTTCTTC.

For the CDR3, the DNA is TGTGCCAGCAGCGCCCGCGCAGGGGTGAGCTCCTATAATTCACCCCTCCACTTT. It encodes CASSARAGVSSYNSPLHF. The chain recombines TRBV9 with TRBJ1-6; TRBD1 might be the D (6 bases). Deletions cut 3 bases from V and 0 bases from J, with 16 bases between. This CDR3 is 18 amino acids long. CDR1 is SGDLS, CDR2 YYNGEE, per germline. Supplemented by reference TRBV9 and TRBJ1-6, the full variable domain reads DSGVTQTPKHLITATGQRVTLRCSPRSGDLSVYWYQQSLDQGLQFLIQYYNGEERAKGNILERFSAQQFPDLHSELNLSSLELGDSALYFCASSARAGVSSYNSPLHFGNGTRLTVT.

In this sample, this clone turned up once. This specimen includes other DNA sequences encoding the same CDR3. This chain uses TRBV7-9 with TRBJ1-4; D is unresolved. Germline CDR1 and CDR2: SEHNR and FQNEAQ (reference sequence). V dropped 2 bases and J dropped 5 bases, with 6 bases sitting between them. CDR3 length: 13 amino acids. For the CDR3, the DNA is TGTGCCAGCAGCTTAACAGAGAATGAAAAACTGTTTTTT. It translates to CASSLTENEKLFF.

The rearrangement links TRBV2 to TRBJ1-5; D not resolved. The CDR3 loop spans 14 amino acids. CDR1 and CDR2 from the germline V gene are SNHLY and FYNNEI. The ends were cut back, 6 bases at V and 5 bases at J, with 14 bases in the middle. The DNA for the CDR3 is TGTGCCAGCAGCGGAATTCTGGGCCATCAGCCCCAGCATTTT. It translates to CASSGILGHQPQHF.

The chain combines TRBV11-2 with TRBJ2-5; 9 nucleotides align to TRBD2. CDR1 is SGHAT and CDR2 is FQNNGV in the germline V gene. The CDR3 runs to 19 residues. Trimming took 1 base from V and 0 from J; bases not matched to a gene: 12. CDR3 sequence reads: CASSLVGSGGREYQETQYF. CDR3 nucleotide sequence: TGTGCCAGCAGCTTAGTGGGTAGCGGGGGCCGAGAGTACCAAGAGACCCAGTACTTC.

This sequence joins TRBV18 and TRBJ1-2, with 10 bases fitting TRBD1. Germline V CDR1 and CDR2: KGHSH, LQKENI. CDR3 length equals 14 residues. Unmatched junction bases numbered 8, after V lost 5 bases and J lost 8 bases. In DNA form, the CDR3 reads TGTGCCAGCTCATTGGGACAGGGGACTTTCGGCTACACCTTC. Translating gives CASSLGQGTFGYTF.

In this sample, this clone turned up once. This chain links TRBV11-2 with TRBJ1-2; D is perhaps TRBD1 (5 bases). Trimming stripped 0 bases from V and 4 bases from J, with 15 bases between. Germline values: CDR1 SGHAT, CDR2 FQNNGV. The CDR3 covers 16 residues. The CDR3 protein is CASSLDLGGSGYGYTF. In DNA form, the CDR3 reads TGTGCCAGCAGCTTAGATCTCGGGGGAAGTGGCTATGGCTACACCTTC.

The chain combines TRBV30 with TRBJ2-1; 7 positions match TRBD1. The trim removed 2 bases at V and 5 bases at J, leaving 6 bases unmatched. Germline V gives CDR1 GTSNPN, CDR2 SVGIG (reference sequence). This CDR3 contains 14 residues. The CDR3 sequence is CAWSKGTADNEQFF. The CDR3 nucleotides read TGTGCCTGGAGTAAGGGGACAGCCGACAATGAGCAGTTCTTC. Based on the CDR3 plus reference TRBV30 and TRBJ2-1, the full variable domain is SQTIHQWPATLVQPVGSPLSLECTVEGTSNPNLYWYRQAAGRGLQLLFYSVGIGQISSEVPQNLSASRPQDRQFILSSKKLLLSDSGFYLCAWSKGTADNEQFFGPGTRLTVL.

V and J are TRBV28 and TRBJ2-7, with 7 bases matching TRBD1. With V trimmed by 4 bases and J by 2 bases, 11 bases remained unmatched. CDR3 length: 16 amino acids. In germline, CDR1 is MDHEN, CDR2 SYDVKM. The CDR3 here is CASSYPVSGQAYEQYF. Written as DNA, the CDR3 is TGTGCCAGCAGTTACCCTGTATCAGGACAGGCCTACGAGCAGTACTTC. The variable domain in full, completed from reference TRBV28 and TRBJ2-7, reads DVKVTQSSRYLVKRTGEKVFLECVQDMDHENMFWYRQDPGLGLRLIYFSYDVKMKEKGDIPEGYSVSREKKERFSLILESASTNQTSMYLCASSYPVSGQAYEQYFGPGTRLTVT.

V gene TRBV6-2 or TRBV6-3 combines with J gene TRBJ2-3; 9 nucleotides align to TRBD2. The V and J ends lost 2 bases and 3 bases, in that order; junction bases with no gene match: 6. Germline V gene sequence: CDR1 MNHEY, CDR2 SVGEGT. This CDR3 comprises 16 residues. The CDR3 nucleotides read TGTGCCAGCAGTTACGAGCGGGAGGTTACGACAGATACGCAGTATTTT. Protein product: CASSYEREVTTDTQYF.

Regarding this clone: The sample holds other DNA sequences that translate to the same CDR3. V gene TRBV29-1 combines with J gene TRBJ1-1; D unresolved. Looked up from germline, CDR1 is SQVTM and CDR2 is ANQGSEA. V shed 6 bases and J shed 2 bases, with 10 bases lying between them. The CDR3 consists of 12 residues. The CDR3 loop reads CSVIRGNTEAFF. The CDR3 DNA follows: TGCAGCGTCATCCGGGGAAACACTGAAGCTTTCTTT.

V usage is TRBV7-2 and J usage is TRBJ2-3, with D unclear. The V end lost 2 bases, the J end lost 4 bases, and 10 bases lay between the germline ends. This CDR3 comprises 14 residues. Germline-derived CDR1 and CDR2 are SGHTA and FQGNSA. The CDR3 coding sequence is TGTGCCAGCAGCTTACGATTAGTCTCAGATACGCAGTATTTT. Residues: CASSLRLVSDTQYF.

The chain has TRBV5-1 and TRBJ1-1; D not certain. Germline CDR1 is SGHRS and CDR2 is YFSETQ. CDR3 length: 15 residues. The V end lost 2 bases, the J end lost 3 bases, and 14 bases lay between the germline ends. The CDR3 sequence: CASSFQGGGYTEAFF. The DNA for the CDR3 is TGCGCCAGCAGCTTCCAAGGTGGCGGATACACTGAAGCTTTCTTT.

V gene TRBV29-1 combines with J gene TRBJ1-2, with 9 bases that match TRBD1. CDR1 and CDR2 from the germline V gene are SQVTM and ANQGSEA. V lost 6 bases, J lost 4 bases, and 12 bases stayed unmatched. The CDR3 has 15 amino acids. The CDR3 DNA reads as TGCAGCGTGGGACAGGGCGGACTTACCGGCTATGGCTACACCTTC. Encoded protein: CSVGQGGLTGYGYTF.

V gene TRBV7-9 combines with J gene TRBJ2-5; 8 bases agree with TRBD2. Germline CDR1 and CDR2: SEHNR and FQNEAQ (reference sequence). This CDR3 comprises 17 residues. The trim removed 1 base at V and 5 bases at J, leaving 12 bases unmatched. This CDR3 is CASSLVGAGGSSETQYF. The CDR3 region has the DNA TGTGCCAGCAGCTTAGTGGGCGCGGGAGGTTCGAGTGAGACCCAGTACTTC. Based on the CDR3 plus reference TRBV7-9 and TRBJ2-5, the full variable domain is DTGVSQNPRHKITKRGQNVTFRCDPISEHNRLYWYRQTLGQGPEFLTYFQNEAQLEKSRLLSDRFSAERPKGSFSTLEIQRTEQGDSAMYLCASSLVGAGGSSETQYFGPGTRLLVL.

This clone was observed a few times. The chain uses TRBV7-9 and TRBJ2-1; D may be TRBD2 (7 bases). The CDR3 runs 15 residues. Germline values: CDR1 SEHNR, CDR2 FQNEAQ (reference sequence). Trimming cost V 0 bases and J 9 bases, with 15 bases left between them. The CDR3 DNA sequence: TGTGCCAGCAGCTTAGCGCGGGGGCCGCTCGGTGAGCAGTTCTTC. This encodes CASSLARGPLGEQFF.

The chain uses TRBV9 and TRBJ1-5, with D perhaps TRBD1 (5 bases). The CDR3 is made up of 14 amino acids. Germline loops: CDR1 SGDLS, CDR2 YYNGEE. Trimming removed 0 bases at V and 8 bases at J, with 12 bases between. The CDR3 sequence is CASSVAGGTEPQHF. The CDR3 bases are TGTGCCAGCAGCGTAGCGGGGGGGACGGAGCCCCAGCATTTT.

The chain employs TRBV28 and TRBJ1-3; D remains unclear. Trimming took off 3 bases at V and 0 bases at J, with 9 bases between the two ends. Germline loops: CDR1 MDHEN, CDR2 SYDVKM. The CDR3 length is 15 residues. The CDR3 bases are TGTGCCAGCAGTTTGGCGACATTCTCTGGAAACACCATATATTTT. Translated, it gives CASSLATFSGNTIYF.

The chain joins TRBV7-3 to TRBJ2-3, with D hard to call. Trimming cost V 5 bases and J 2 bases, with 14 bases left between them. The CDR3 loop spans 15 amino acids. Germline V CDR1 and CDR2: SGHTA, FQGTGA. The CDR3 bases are TGTGCCAGCAGCCCCCGTGTGAGCGACACAGATACGCAGTATTTT. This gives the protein CASSPRVSDTDTQYF. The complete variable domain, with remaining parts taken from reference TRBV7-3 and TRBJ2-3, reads GAGVSQTPSNKVTEKGKYVELRCDPISGHTALYWYRQSLGQGPEFLIYFQGTGAADDSGLPNDRFFAVRPEGSVSTLKIQRTERGDSAVYLCASSPRVSDTDTQYFGPGTRLTVL.

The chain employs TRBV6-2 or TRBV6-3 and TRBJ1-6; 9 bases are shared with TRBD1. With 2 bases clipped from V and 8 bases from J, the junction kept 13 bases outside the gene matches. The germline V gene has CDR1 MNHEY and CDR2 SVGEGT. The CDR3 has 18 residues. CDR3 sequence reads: CASSYPRGKRTGDSPLHF. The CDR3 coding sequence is TGTGCCAGCAGTTACCCGAGGGGAAAACGGACAGGGGATTCACCCCTCCACTTT.

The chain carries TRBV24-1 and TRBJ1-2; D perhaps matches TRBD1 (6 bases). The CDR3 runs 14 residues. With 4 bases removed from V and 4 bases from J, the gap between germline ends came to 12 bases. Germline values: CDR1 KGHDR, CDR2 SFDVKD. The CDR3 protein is CATSDPGQGYGYTF. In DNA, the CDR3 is TGTGCCACCAGTGACCCGGGACAAGGCTATGGCTACACCTTC.

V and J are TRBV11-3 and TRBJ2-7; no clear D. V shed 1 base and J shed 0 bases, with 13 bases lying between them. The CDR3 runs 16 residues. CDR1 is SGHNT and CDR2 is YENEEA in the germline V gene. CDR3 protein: CASSLGGGGSSYEQYF. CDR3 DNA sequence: TGTGCCAGCAGCTTAGGTGGTGGCGGCAGCTCCTACGAGCAGTACTTC.

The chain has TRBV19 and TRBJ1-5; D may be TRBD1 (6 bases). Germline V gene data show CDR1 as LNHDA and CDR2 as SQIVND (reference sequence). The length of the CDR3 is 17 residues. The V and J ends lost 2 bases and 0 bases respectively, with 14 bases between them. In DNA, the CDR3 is TGTGCCAGTAGTATACGATCAGGGGCGGTTAGCAATCAGCCCCAGCATTTT. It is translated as CASSIRSGAVSNQPQHF.

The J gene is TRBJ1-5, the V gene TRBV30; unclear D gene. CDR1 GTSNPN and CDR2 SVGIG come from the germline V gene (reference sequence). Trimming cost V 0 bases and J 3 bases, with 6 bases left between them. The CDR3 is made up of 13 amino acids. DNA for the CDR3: TGTGCCTGGAGTGTAACAGTCAATCAGCCCCAGCATTTT. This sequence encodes CAWSVTVNQPQHF.

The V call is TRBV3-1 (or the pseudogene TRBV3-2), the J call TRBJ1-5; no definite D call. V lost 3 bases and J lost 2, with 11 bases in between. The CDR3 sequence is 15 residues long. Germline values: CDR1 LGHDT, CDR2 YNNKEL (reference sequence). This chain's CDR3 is CASSHTSAGNQPQHF. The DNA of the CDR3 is TGTGCCAGCAGCCACACCTCGGCGGGCAATCAGCCCCAGCATTTT.